This TCR beta chain is drawn from a study of cytomegalovirus exposure and HLA in healthy donors. Vbeta (60) and Jbeta (13) primers were used in the PCR. The method was immunoSEQ multiplex PCR; TCRdb's version includes in-frame clones alone and lacks a portion of them. The sample consists of about 94,000 clones, 65% to 75% of them appearing once. This CDR3 has 15 residues. The V end was cut by 1 base, the J end by 4 bases, with 12 bases between. Germline assignment: CDR1 SGHNT and CDR2 YYREEE (reference sequence). Sequencing used PBMCs. This sequence originates from a man aged 30-40 years in good health and CMV-seropositive. The V call is TRBV5-4, the J call TRBJ1-5; TRBD1 might be the D (6 bases). DNA of the CDR3: TGTGCCAGCAGCTTGCACGGGGGGCCAAATCAGCCCCAGCATTTT. It translates to CASSLHGGPNQPQHF. Combining the CDR3 with reference TRBV5-4 and TRBJ1-5 gives the whole variable domain ETGVTQSPTHLIKTRGQQVTLRCSSQSGHNTVSWYQQALGQGPQFIFQYYREEENGRGNFPPRFSGLQFPNYSSELNVNALELDDSALYLCASSLHGGPNQPQHFGDGTRLSIL.